This entry lists 25 T cell receptor beta chains sequenced from one sample in a study of blood T cells in healthy people across ages. Primers used in a second PCR of about 7 to 12 cycles were a sample-barcoded 5' primer and a J-beta primer mix. Each CDR3 protein gets one entry after TCRdb re-called the 5' RACE reads with MiXCR. The data contain hundreds of thousands of distinct CDR3 sequences, roughly 35% of them singletons. The sequenced material came from blood. The receptor set was obtained from a man aged 18 to 30 in good health.

The chain carries TRBV28 and TRBJ2-5; 8 nucleotides align to TRBD1. Judging by the DNA end, TRBJ2-7 fits better; the J call may be wrong. This CDR3 has 12 residues. Germline V gene sequence: CDR1 MDHEN, CDR2 SYDVKM. CDR3 sequence reads: CAGTSQGAEQYF. CDR3 nucleotide sequence: TGTGCCGGCACCTCCCAGGGGGCCGAGCAGTACTTC.

The chain uses TRBV6-2 or TRBV6-3 and TRBJ2-3; TRBD1 agrees at 11 bases. V dropped 2 bases and J dropped 3; count of bases not matched to a gene: 4. CDR1 and CDR2 (germline): MNHEY, SVGEGT. The CDR3 has 16 residues. CDR3 residues: CASSYRTGGRTDTQYF. In nucleotides, the CDR3 is TGTGCCAGCAGTTACCGGACAGGGGGCAGGACAGATACGCAGTATTTT.

This clonotype was recorded a few times. V is TRBV7-2 and J is TRBJ2-7; 7 nucleotides agree with TRBD2. The CDR3 is 16 amino acids. The V segment lost 7 bases and the J segment 4 bases; nucleotides outside the gene matches: 16. CDR1 and CDR2 from the germline V gene are SGHTA and FQGNSA. This chain's CDR3 is CASTPRETRLSYEQYF. In DNA, the CDR3 is TGTGCCAGCACCCCGCGGGAGACGAGATTGTCTTACGAGCAGTACTTC.

This clonotype was recorded many times. This rearrangement joins TRBV7-9 to TRBJ2-3; D not certain. CDR3 length: 10 amino acids. V was clipped by 6 bases and J by 6 bases, with 4 bases between them. Germline CDR1 reads SEHNR; CDR2 reads FQNEAQ (reference sequence). The CDR3 reads CASSLDTQYF. For the CDR3, the DNA is TGTGCCAGCAGTTTGGATACGCAGTATTTT. The complete variable domain, with remaining parts taken from reference TRBV7-9 and TRBJ2-3, reads DTGVSQNPRHKITKRGQNVTFRCDPISEHNRLYWYRQTLGQGPEFLTYFQNEAQLEKSRLLSDRFSAERPKGSFSTLEIQRTEQGDSAMYLCASSLDTQYFGPGTRLTVL.

The chain is built from TRBV12-3 or TRBV12-4 and TRBJ1-5, with D perhaps TRBD1 (5 bases). The CDR3 contains 15 residues. V dropped 7 bases and J dropped 0 bases, with 13 bases sitting between them. The CDR3 loop is CASTLGRPSNQPQHF. CDR3 bases: TGTGCCAGCACTTTGGGACGTCCTAGCAATCAGCCCCAGCATTTT.

As concerns this clonotype: This may arise from a read error, as a much more abundant clone is one base away. The missing conserved phenylalanine or tryptophan at the end of this CDR3 makes a read error likely. The V call is TRBV29-1, the J call TRBJ2-7; D remains unclear. This CDR3 contains 14 residues. The germline V gene encodes CDR1 SQVTM and CDR2 ANQGSEA. V was clipped by 7 bases and J by 0 bases, with 16 bases between them. Here the CDR3 reads CSDPSLPSSYEQYL. The CDR3 DNA is TGCAGCGACCCGTCCCTCCCAAGCTCCTACGAGCAGTACCTC.

This clonotype was counted a few times. The chain couples TRBV5-1 to TRBJ1-2; D ambiguous. Per the germline V gene, CDR1 is SGHRS and CDR2 is YFSETQ. Between the trimmed V and J ends, which lost 1 base and 8 bases, there was a span of 15 bases. The CDR3 has 14 residues. CDR3 protein: CASSLNTPAGGYTF. The CDR3 nucleotides are TGCGCCAGCAGCTTGAACACACCGGCTGGGGGCTACACCTTC.

This clonotype came up many times. The V call is TRBV12-3 or TRBV12-4, the J call TRBJ2-4; TRBD1 agrees at 7 bases. V shed 4 bases and J 3 bases; nucleotides not matched to a gene: 6. This CDR3 region has 15 residues. The CDR3 DNA follows: TGTGCCAGCAGTTCCTGGGGACAGCTCAAAAACATTCAGTACTTC. Translating it yields CASSSWGQLKNIQYF.

This clonotype was counted a few times. The rearrangement links TRBV7-2 to TRBJ2-7; D call uncertain. From germline, CDR1 is SGHTA and CDR2 FQGNSA. V shed 1 base and J shed 2 bases, with 12 bases lying between them. The CDR3 sequence is 15 residues long. This CDR3 is CASSLGGAPPYEQYF. CDR3 in DNA: TGTGCCAGCAGCTTAGGTGGCGCACCGCCCTACGAGCAGTACTTC.

This clonotype was found many times. J is TRBJ2-1 and V is TRBV19; 7 bases are shared with TRBD2. The length of the CDR3 is 15 residues. V trimming: 6 bases; J trimming: 0 bases; junction bases outside the gene matches: 5. From germline, CDR1 is LNHDA and CDR2 SQIVND (reference sequence). The CDR3 region has the DNA TGTGCCAGTAGCCCCCCGGGGGGCTCCTACAATGAGCAGTTCTTC. Its translation: CASSPPGGSYNEQFF.

About this clonotype: One end of the junction varies from germline; a read error may be responsible. The chain has TRBV12-3 or TRBV12-4 and TRBJ2-7; D is unresolved. The CDR3 sequence is 13 residues long. The CDR3 spells CASSPDRPYGQYF. CDR3 in DNA: TGTGCCAGCAGTCCCGACCGACCGTACGGGCAGTACTTC.

The rearrangement links TRBV7-2 to TRBJ1-2; unclear D gene. Deletions cut 1 base from V and 4 bases from J, with 7 bases between. Germline V lookup: CDR1 SGHTA, CDR2 FQGNSA. The CDR3 consists of 13 residues. CDR3: CASSLGRFYGYTF. CDR3 DNA: TGTGCCAGCAGCTTAGGACGGTTCTATGGCTACACCTTC.

This clonotype was recorded a few times. The chain couples TRBV5-1 to TRBJ2-3; perhaps TRBD2 as D (5 bases). The CDR3 contains 16 residues. Germline V gene data show CDR1 as SGHRS and CDR2 as YFSETQ. The V end lost 4 bases, the J end lost 4 bases, and 19 bases lay between the germline ends. The CDR3 loop is CASSPAIGVGADTQYF. As DNA, the CDR3 is TGCGCCAGCAGCCCTGCCATCGGGGTGGGAGCAGATACGCAGTATTTT.

This clonotype came up once. The genes are TRBV27 and TRBJ2-3, with D perhaps TRBD2 (7 bases). With 8 bases removed from V and 4 bases from J, the gap between germline ends came to 16 bases. This CDR3 has 14 amino acids. CDR1 and CDR2 (germline): MNHEY, SMNVEV (reference sequence). The CDR3 nucleotides are TGTGCCAGCGGTGGGGCGGGGGCGGCAGATACGCAGTATTTT. It yields the protein CASGGAGAADTQYF.

Concerning this clonotype: Being one base from a much bigger clone, this may be a read error. This is likely a read error, given that the CDR3 carries no conserved phenylalanine or tryptophan at its end. V and J are TRBV12-3 or TRBV12-4 and TRBJ2-3; tentatively, D is TRBD2 (6 bases). The CDR3 runs 16 residues. Trimming pared 8 bases from V and 1 base from J, leaving 19 bases between. The CDR3 region is CASASPWGGGTDTQYS. DNA for the CDR3: TGTGCCAGCGCTTCCCCCTGGGGCGGGGGCACAGATACGCAGTATTCT.

The V and J genes are TRBV12-3 or TRBV12-4 and TRBJ2-4, with D possibly TRBD1 on 6 matching bases. V shed 5 bases and J shed 6 bases, with 14 bases lying between them. This CDR3 is built from 14 residues. CDR3 sequence (DNA): TGTGCCAGCAGTCCCGGACAGTGGGGAAACATTCAGTACTTC. It is translated as CASSPGQWGNIQYF.

The rearrangement joins TRBV20-1 to TRBJ2-4; 9 bases match TRBD1. The assigned J gene may be wrong: the sequence end matches TRBJ2-7 better. In germline, CDR1 is DFQATT, CDR2 SNEGSKA (reference sequence). The CDR3 spans 16 residues. The CDR3 DNA follows: TGCAGTGCTAGAGATTCAATAGGGACAGGGCACTACGAGCAGTACTTC. It codes for CSARDSIGTGHYEQYF.

For this clonotype: A much larger clonotype is one base distant, so this may be a read error. This chain connects TRBV7-9 to TRBJ1-2; D possibly corresponds to TRBD1 (6 bases). Trimming left V 4 bases short and J 7 bases short, with 19 bases between. From germline, CDR1 is SEHNR and CDR2 FQNEAQ (reference sequence). The CDR3 is 15 residues long. CDR3 sequence (DNA): TGTGCCAGCAGCTCAGCGCCAAGGCAGGGGTTTGGCTACACCTTC. Translating it yields CASSSAPRQGFGYTF.

The J gene is TRBJ1-5, the V gene TRBV14; D may be TRBD1 (6 bases). Germline V gives CDR1 SGHDN, CDR2 FVKESK. Trimming shortened V by 6 bases and J by 6 bases, and 12 bases separated the two germline ends. The CDR3 is made up of 13 amino acids. The CDR3 DNA reads as TGTGCCAGCAGTACAGGGAGGGGTCAGCCCCAGCATTTT. This sequence encodes CASSTGRGQPQHF.

The chain has TRBV14 and TRBJ2-3; D is undetermined. The CDR3 runs to 13 residues. Trimming shortened V by 1 base and J by 4 bases, and 6 bases separated the two germline ends. CDR1 and CDR2 (germline): SGHDN, FVKESK. The chain's CDR3 is CASSQGYPDTQYF. Here the CDR3 DNA reads TGTGCCAGCAGCCAAGGGTATCCAGATACGCAGTATTTT.

The chain uses TRBV10-3 and TRBJ2-5; D unresolved. Per germline, CDR1 ENHRY and CDR2 SYGVKD. This CDR3 contains 16 residues. Trimming left V 0 bases short and J 5 bases short, with 16 bases between. DNA of the CDR3: TGTGCCATCAGTGAGTCAAAAGGGCTGGCCCAGGAGACCCAGTACTTC. Translation gives CAISESKGLAQETQYF.

The genes are TRBV4-2 and TRBJ2-1, with 12 bases identical to TRBD2. With V trimmed by 2 bases and J by 7 bases, 3 bases remained unmatched. The length of the CDR3 is 15 residues. Per germline, CDR1 LGHNA and CDR2 YNFKEQ. The CDR3 region has the DNA TGTGCCAGCAGCCAACTAGCGGGGGGGGTAAATGAGCAGTTCTTC. This codes for CASSQLAGGVNEQFF.

This chain uses TRBV5-1 with TRBJ2-5; D is perhaps TRBD1 (6 bases). With 7 bases removed from V and 3 bases from J, the gap between germline ends came to 13 bases. This CDR3 is built from 13 residues. From germline, CDR1 is SGHRS and CDR2 YFSETQ. CDR3 in DNA: TGCGCCAGCGGTAGACAGGCCGAAGAGACCCAGTACTTC. Translation: CASGRQAEETQYF.

The sample holds many counts of this clonotype. The chain has TRBV20-1 and TRBJ2-1; D is perhaps TRBD1 (7 bases). V was trimmed by 3 bases and J by 4 bases, leaving 13 bases between them. Germline CDR1 reads DFQATT; CDR2 reads SNEGSKA (reference sequence). The CDR3 extends over 14 amino acids. CDR3 in DNA: TGCAGTGCTAGTCCAGGGGGGCGGTACAATGAGCAGTTCTTC. Its protein is CSASPGGRYNEQFF.

This clonotype was detected many times. The V and J genes are TRBV10-3 and TRBJ2-3; D possibly corresponds to TRBD2 (7 bases). The V gene's germline CDR1 is ENHRY and CDR2 SYGVKD. The V end lost 6 bases, the J end lost 2 bases, and 15 bases lay between the germline ends. This CDR3 contains 15 residues. Here the CDR3 DNA reads TGTGCCATCAGACCAAGCCGGGGGGCCACAGATACGCAGTATTTT. Amino acids: CAIRPSRGATDTQYF.